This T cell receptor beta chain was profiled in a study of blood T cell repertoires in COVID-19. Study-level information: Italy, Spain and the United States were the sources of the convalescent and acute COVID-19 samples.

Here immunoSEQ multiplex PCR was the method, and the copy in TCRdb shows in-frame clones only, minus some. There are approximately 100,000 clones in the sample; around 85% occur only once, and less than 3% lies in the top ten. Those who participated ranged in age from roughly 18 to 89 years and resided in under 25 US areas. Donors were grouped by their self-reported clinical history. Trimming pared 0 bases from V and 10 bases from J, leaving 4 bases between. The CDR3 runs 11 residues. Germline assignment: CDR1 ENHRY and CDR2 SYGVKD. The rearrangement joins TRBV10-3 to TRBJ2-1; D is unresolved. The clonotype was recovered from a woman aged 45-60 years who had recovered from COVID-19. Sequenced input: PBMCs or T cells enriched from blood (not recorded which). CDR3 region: CAISESYEQFF. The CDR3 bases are TGTGCCATCAGTGAGTCCTACGAGCAGTTCTTC.